This TCR beta chain is drawn from a study of T cell responses to AZD1222 COVID-19 vaccine. Study-wide background: Second-dose timings of about 4 or about 12 weeks were pooled.

This table comes from immunoSEQ multiplex PCR, and its TCRdb copy is limited to in-frame clones, with some not included. This table holds roughly 120,000 clones, roughly 80% found once. Study-wide results and limits: An increase in Spike-specific TCR breadth and depth was observed after two AZD1222 doses. The sample set comprised mostly white British donors with more females, and clonal diversity was possibly underestimated.

This clone came up a few times. The antigen is unknown. The origin of this receptor is an adult in good health. The material sequenced was peripheral blood, taken on day 0 of AZD1222 vaccination.

The CDR3 reads CASSFGTGTDTQYF. Here the CDR3 DNA reads TGTGCCAGCAGTTTCGGGACAGGCACAGATACGCAGTATTTT. V is TRBV28 and J is TRBJ2-3; 7 bases are a match to TRBD1. The J segment lost 1 base and the V segment lost 3 bases, leaving 1 base of the junction unmatched. The CDR3 runs 14 residues. Germline V gene data show CDR1 as MDHEN and CDR2 as SYDVKM. Complete variable domain (other parts from reference TRBV28 and TRBJ2-3): DVKVTQSSRYLVKRTGEKVFLECVQDMDHENMFWYRQDPGLGLRLIYFSYDVKMKEKGDIPEGYSVSREKKERFSLILESASTNQTSMYLCASSFGTGTDTQYFGPGTRLTVL.